This TCR beta chain was identified in a study of beta chain features in type 1 diabetes. Study-wide background: Sorted cells from all samples, numbering some 99,000,000, were examined.

V lost 3 bases, J lost 9 bases, and 7 bases stayed unmatched. The germline V gene has CDR1 LGHNA and CDR2 YSLEER. The CDR3 totals 14 residues. Stem cell-like memory, regulatory, central memory and naive CD4+ cells were sorted via CD45RO/CCR7/CD25/CD127/CD95/CD27. Expressed TCRB transcripts were sequenced, since all the RNA that had been isolated was reverse transcribed. An average approximately 3.3 million reads came from naive, central memory and regulatory T cell samples. The assay was immunoSEQ multiplex PCR, and TCRdb's table has in-frame clones only and misses some. The top ten hold around 0.065% of the sample, which has about half a million clones, 30% seen once. This clone was found a few times.

The V and J genes are TRBV4-3 and TRBJ2-1; 8 bases are a match to TRBD1. The sequence derives from a man younger than 30 in good health. Material: naive CD4+ T cells from blood. CDR3 residues: CASSHPRDRSEQFF. CDR3 DNA: TGCGCCAGCAGCCACCCCAGGGACAGGAGTGAGCAGTTCTTC.